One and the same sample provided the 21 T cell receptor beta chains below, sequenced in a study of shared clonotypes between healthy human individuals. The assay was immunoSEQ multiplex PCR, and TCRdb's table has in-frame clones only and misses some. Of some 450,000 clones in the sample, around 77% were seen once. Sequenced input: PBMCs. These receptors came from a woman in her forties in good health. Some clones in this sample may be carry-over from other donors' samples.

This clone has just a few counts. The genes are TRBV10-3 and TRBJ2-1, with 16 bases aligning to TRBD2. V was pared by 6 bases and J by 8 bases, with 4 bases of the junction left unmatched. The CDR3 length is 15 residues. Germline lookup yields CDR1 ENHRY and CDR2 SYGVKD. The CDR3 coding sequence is TGTGCCATCAGCGGAGGGACTAGCGGGAGGGATGAGCAGTTCTTC. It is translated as CAISGGTSGRDEQFF.

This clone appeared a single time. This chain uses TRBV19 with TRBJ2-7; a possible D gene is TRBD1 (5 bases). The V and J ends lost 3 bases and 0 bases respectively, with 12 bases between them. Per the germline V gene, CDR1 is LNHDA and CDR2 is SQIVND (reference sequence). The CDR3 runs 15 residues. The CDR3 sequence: CASSIGRASSYEQYF. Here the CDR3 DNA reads TGTGCCAGTAGTATTGGCAGGGCTTCCTCCTACGAGCAGTACTTC.

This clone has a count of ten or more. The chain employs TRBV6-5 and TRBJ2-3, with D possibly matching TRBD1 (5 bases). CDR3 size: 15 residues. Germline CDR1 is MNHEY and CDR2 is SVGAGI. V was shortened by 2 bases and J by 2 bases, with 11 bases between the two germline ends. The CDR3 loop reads CASSYQSTVTDTQYF. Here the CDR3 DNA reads TGTGCCAGCAGTTACCAGTCGACAGTCACAGATACGCAGTATTTT.

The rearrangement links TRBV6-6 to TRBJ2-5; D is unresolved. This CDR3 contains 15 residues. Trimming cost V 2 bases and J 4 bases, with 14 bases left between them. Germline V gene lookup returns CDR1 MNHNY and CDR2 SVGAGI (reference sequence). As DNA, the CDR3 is TGTGCCAGCAGTTACACCGTGTTGGGTGGAGAGACCCAGTACTTC. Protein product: CASSYTVLGGETQYF.

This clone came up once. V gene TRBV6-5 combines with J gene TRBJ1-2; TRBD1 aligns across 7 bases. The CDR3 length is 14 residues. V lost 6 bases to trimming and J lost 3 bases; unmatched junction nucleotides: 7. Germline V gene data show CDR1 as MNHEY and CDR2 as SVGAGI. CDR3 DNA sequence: TGTGCCAGCAGCTCTGACAGGGCCTACTATGGCTACACCTTC. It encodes CASSSDRAYYGYTF.

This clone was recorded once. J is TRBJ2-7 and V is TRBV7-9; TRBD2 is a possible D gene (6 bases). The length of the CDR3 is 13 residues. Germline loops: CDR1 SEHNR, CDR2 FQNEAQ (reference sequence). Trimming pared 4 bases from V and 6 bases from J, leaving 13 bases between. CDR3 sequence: CASSSVGGGEQYF. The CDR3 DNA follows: TGTGCCAGCAGCTCCGTGGGGGGAGGCGAGCAGTACTTC.

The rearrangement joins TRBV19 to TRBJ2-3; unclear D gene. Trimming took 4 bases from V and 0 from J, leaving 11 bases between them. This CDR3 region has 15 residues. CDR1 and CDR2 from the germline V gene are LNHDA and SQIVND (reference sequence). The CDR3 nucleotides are TGTGCCAGTAGTACCCCAGGCCAGAGCACAGATACGCAGTATTTT. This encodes CASSTPGQSTDTQYF.

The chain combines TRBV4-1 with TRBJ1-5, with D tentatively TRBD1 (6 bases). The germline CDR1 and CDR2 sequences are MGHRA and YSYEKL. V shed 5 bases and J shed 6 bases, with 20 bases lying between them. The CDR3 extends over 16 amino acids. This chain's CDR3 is CASSLGARGGSQPQHF. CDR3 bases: TGCGCCAGCAGCTTGGGGGCGAGGGGAGGTAGTCAGCCCCAGCATTTT.

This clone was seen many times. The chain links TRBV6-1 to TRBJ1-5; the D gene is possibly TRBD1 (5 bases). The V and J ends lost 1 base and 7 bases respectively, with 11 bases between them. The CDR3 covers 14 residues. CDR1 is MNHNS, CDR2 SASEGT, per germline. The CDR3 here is CASSEGTKEQPQHF. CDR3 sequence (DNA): TGTGCCAGCAGTGAAGGGACAAAAGAACAGCCCCAGCATTTT.

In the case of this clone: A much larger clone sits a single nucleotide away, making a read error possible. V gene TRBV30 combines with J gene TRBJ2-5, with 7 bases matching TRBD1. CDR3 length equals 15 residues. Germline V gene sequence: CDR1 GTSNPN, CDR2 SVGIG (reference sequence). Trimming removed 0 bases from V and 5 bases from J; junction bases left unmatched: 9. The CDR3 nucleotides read TGTGCCTGGAGTGTACTGTGCAGGGGGTGGGAGACCCAGTACTTC. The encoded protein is CAWSVLCRGWETQYF.

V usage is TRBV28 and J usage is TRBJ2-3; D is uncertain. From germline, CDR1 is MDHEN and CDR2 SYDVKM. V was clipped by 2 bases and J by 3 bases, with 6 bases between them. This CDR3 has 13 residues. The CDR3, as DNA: TGTGCCAGCAGTTTACCCGGAACAGATACGCAGTATTTT. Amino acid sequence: CASSLPGTDTQYF.

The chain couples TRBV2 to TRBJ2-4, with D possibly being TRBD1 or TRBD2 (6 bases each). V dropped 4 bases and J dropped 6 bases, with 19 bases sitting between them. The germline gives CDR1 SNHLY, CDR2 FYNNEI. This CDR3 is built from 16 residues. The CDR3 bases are TGTGCCAGCAGTGTGACTTCAGGGGCCGGGGGAAACATTCAGTACTTC. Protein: CASSVTSGAGGNIQYF. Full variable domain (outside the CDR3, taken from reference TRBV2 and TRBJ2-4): EPEVTQTPSHQVTQMGQEVILRCVPISNHLYFYWYRQILGQKVEFLVSFYNNEISEKSEIFDDQFSVERPDGSNFTLKIRSTKLEDSAMYFCASSVTSGAGGNIQYFGAGTRLSVL.

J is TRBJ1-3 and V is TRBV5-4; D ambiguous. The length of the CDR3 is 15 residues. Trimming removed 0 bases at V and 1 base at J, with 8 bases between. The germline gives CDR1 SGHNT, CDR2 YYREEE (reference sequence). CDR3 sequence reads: CASSLERGSGNTIYF. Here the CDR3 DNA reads TGTGCCAGCAGCTTGGAAAGAGGGTCTGGAAACACCATATATTTT.

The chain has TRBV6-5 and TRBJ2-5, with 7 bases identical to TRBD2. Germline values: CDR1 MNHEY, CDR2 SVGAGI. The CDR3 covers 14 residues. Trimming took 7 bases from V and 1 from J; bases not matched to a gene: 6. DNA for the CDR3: TGTGCCAGCACGGACCGCGGGGGCCAAGAGACCCAGTACTTC. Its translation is CASTDRGGQETQYF.

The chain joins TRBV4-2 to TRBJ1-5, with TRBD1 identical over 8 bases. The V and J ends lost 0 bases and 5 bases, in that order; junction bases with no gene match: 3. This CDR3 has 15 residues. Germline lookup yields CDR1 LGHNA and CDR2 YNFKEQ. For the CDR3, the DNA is TGTGCCAGCAGCCAAGAAGGGACAGGATATCAGCCCCAGCATTTT. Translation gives CASSQEGTGYQPQHF.

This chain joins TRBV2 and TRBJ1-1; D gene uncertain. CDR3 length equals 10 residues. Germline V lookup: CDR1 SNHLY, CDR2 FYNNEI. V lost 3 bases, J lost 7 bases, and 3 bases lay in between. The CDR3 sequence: CASSDVEAFF. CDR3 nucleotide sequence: TGTGCCAGCAGTGATGTTGAAGCTTTCTTT.

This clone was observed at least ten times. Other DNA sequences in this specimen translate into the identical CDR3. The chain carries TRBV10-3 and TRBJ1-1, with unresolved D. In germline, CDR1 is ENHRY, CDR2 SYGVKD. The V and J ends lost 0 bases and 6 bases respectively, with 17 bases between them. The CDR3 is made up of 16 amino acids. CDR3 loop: CAISESRGIGSAEAFF. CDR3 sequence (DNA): TGTGCCATCAGTGAGTCTCGGGGTATAGGTTCGGCTGAAGCTTTCTTT.

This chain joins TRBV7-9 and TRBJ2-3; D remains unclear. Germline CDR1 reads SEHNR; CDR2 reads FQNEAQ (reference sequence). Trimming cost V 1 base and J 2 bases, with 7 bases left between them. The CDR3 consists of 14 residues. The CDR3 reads CASSLDRFTDTQYF. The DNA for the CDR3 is TGTGCCAGCAGCTTAGACAGATTCACAGATACGCAGTATTTT.

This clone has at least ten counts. CDR3 sequence (DNA): TGTGCCAGCAGGGATATAGGGTACGGATCTTATGGCTACACCTTC. This codes for CASRDIGYGSYGYTF. The genes are TRBV6-1 and TRBJ1-2; D unclear. The CDR3 consists of 15 residues. Deletions cut 6 bases from V and 5 bases from J, with 19 bases between. Per germline, CDR1 MNHNS and CDR2 SASEGT.

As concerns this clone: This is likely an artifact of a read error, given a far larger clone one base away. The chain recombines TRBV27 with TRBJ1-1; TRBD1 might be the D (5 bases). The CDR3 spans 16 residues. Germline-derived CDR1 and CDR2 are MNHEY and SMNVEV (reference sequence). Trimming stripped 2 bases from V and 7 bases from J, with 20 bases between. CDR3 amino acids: CASSLGGCGVKGEAFF. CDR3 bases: TGTGCCAGCAGTTTAGGGGGTTGTGGGGTGAAAGGTGAAGCTTTCTTT.

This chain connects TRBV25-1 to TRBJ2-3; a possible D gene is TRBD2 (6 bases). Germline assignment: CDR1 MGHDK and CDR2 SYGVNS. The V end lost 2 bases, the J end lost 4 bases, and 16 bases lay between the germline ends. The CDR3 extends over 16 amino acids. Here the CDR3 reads CASSEAEAPGADTQYF. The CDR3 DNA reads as TGTGCCAGCAGTGAAGCGGAGGCCCCGGGGGCAGATACGCAGTATTTT.